A selection of T cell receptor beta chains follows, all from one sample in a study of blood T cell repertoires in COVID-19. Here immunoSEQ multiplex PCR was the method, and the copy in TCRdb shows in-frame clones only, minus some. The sample records 150,000 to 200,000 clones, more than 75% being singletons. Sequenced sample: peripheral blood. The receptors here all came from a person aged 70 to 85 with COVID-19, enrolled during active disease. Both conserved end residues are part of each CDR3. D genes are given only for firm matches. Where a row states a size, it is once, few, many or the class of an expanded clone; other rows omit it.

TRBJ2-3 TRBV18 NA TRBD2 CASSPGLAGVASTDTQYF TGTGCCAGCTCACCGGGACTAGCGGGAGTGGCTAGCACAGATACGCAGTATTTT
TRBJ1-4 TRBV12-3/TRBV12-4 few TRBD1 CASSDGTAEKLFF TGTGCCAGCAGCGACGGGACAGCTGAAAAACTGTTTTTT
TRBJ1-5 TRBV2 NA NA CASSEAQGRNQPQHF TGTGCCAGCAGTGAAGCGCAGGGTCGCAATCAGCCCCAGCATTTT
TRBJ2-3 TRBV10-3 once TRBD2 CAISTLAGGTDTQYF TGTGCCATCAGTACATTAGCGGGGGGCACAGATACGCAGTATTTT
TRBJ1-3 TRBV6-5 once NA CASTSSGNTIYF TGTGCCAGCACCTCTTCTGGAAACACCATATATTTT
TRBJ1-4 TRBV3-1/TRBV3-2 NA NA CASSQFIFSEKLFF TGTGCCAGCAGCCAGTTTATATTTAGTGAAAAACTGTTTTTT
TRBJ2-4 TRBV28 NA TRBD1 CASSDPGTGENIQYF TGTGCCAGCAGTGATCCCGGGACAGGGGAAAACATTCAGTACTTC
TRBJ1-1 TRBV2 once NA CASSESGGWDTEAFF TGTGCCAGCAGTGAATCGGGGGGTTGGGACACTGAAGCTTTCTTT
TRBJ1-6 TRBV6-1 NA NA CASSERGGSHNSPLHF TGTGCCAGCAGTGAACGGGGAGGGAGTCATAATTCACCCCTCCACTTT
TRBJ2-3 TRBV10-3 NA TRBD2 CAISESLRPSGVTDTQYF TGTGCCATCAGTGAGTCGTTACGTCCTAGCGGGGTCACAGATACGCAGTATTTT
TRBJ2-1 TRBV24-1 NA NA CATSDLFGDEQFF TGTGCCACCAGTGACCTGTTCGGGGATGAGCAGTTCTTC
TRBJ1-4 TRBV5-4 NA NA CASSSNNEKLFF TGTGCCAGCAGCTCCAATAATGAAAAACTGTTTTTT
TRBJ1-1 TRBV6-6 NA TRBD1 CASSYMGQYTEAFF TGTGCCAGCAGTTACATGGGACAGTACACTGAAGCTTTCTTT
TRBJ1-5 TRBV19 NA NA CASSIEGDQPQHF TGTGCCAGTAGTATAGAAGGGGATCAGCCCCAGCATTTT
TRBJ2-1 TRBV5-1 NA TRBD2 CASSLRLAGGIDYNEQFF TGCGCCAGCAGCTTGCGTCTAGCGGGGGGCATCGACTACAATGAGCAGTTCTTC
TRBJ2-7 TRBV28 NA NA CAILPAGGWNEQYF TGTGCCATACTTCCTGCAGGAGGTTGGAACGAGCAGTACTTC
TRBJ1-4 TRBV19 NA TRBD1 CASSRRTGFNLNEKLFF TGTGCCAGTAGTCGTAGGACAGGGTTCAACCTTAATGAAAAACTGTTTTTT
TRBJ1-2 TRBV5-5 NA TRBD1 CASSPTAQGAGGYTF TGTGCCAGCAGCCCCACCGCGCAGGGGGCTGGTGGCTACACCTTC
TRBJ1-1 TRBV28 NA NA CASKDWSTEAFF TGTGCCAGCAAGGATTGGAGCACTGAAGCTTTCTTT
TRBJ1-1 TRBV7-2 NA NA CASSLTRRGARTEAFF TGTGCCAGCAGCTTAACACGCCGGGGGGCGCGTACTGAAGCTTTCTTT
TRBJ2-3 TRBV5-1 NA TRBD2 CASTRAGTSGSRTPDTQYF TGCGCCAGCACCCGGGCCGGGACTAGCGGGAGTAGGACTCCAGATACGCAGTATTTT
TRBJ1-2 TRBV3-1/TRBV3-2 NA NA CASSQETGSQGYTF TGTGCCAGCAGCCAAGAAACGGGTTCTCAAGGCTACACCTTC
TRBJ2-7 TRBV7-3 NA NA CASSLYRVQAGAPYEQYF TGTGCCAGCAGCTTATATCGAGTTCAGGCAGGGGCCCCCTACGAGCAGTACTTC
TRBJ2-1 TRBV20-1 NA NA CSGLSYNEQFF TGCAGTGGACTGTCCTACAATGAGCAGTTCTTC
TRBJ2-2 TRBV14 NA TRBD2 CASGTSGTGELFF TGTGCCAGCGGGACTAGCGGGACCGGGGAGCTGTTTTTT
TRBJ2-1 TRBV7-3 NA NA CASSLARNNEQFF TGTGCCAGCAGCCTAGCACGGAACAATGAGCAGTTCTTC
TRBJ2-1 TRBV12-3/TRBV12-4 NA NA CASSLGDGREQFF TGTGCCAGCAGCCTTGGGGATGGGAGGGAGCAGTTCTTC
TRBJ2-3 TRBV4-1 few TRBD2 CASSQWLAGVQRGTDTQYF TGCGCCAGCAGCCAATGGCTAGCGGGGGTTCAACGGGGCACAGATACGCAGTATTTT
TRBJ2-7 TRBV7-2 NA NA CASSLGLVEQYF TGTGCCAGCAGCTTGGGCCTGGTCGAGCAGTACTTC
TRBJ2-3 TRBV14 NA NA CASSPGTPHTQYF TGTGCCAGCAGCCCTGGGACACCTCATACGCAGTATTTT
TRBJ2-3 TRBV4-1 NA NA CASRPVEFSTDTQYF TGCGCCAGCAGGCCCGTAGAGTTTAGCACAGATACGCAGTATTTT
TRBJ2-5 TRBV21-1 NA NA CASSTHQRGQGGVRETQYF TGTGCCAGCAGCACCCACCAAAGAGGTCAGGGAGGTGTTAGAGAGACCCAGTACTTC
TRBJ1-1 TRBV2 NA NA CASRAGGYTEAFF TGTGCCAGCAGGGCGGGGGGTTATACTGAAGCTTTCTTT
TRBJ1-6 TRBV19 NA NA CASRIDRSSYNSPLHF TGTGCCAGTAGGATCGACAGGAGCTCCTATAATTCACCCCTCCACTTT
TRBJ1-2 TRBV28 NA TRBD1 CASRSTFGTGGASYGYTF TGTGCCAGCAGATCCACCTTTGGGACAGGGGGCGCATCCTATGGCTACACCTTC
TRBJ2-7 TRBV11-2 NA TRBD1 CASSFRQGAFEQYF TGTGCCAGCAGCTTCCGACAGGGGGCTTTCGAGCAGTACTTC
TRBJ1-5 TRBV6-5 NA NA CASSYIFRTRPQHF TGTGCCAGCAGTTACATCTTTAGGACAAGGCCCCAGCATTTT
TRBJ2-3 TRBV12-3/TRBV12-4 NA NA CASSPPGDTQYF TGTGCCAGCAGCCCTCCAGGGGATACGCAGTATTTT
TRBJ1-1 TRBV7-3 NA TRBD1 CASSSGQGSAFF TGTGCCAGCAGCTCGGGACAGGGGTCGGCTTTCTTT
TRBJ2-1 TRBV19 NA TRBD2 CASSVNLGTSGGAWSYNEQFF TGTGCCAGTAGTGTCAACCTCGGGACTAGCGGGGGGGCCTGGTCCTACAATGAGCAGTTCTTC
TRBJ2-7 TRBV6-6 NA TRBD1 CASSTGTGTREQYF TGTGCCAGCAGTACCGGGACAGGGACGAGGGAGCAGTACTTC
TRBJ1-6 TRBV19 once TRBD1 CASGQAGNSPLHF TGTGCCAGCGGACAGGCAGGGAATTCACCCCTCCACTTT
TRBJ1-4 TRBV6-5 NA NA CASSPAGWVDEKLFF TGTGCCAGCAGTCCGGCGGGTTGGGTCGATGAAAAACTGTTTTTT
TRBJ2-3 TRBV29-1 NA NA CSSPAGGSTDTQYF TGCAGCTCCCCGGCCGGCGGTAGCACAGATACGCAGTATTTT
TRBJ1-2 TRBV24-1 NA NA CATSGDIGGALYGYTF TGTGCCACCAGTGGGGACATTGGCGGAGCCCTCTATGGCTACACCTTC
TRBJ1-5 TRBV6-1 NA NA CASSEGPRQPQHF TGTGCCAGCAGTGAAGGCCCGCGTCAGCCCCAGCATTTT
TRBJ1-5 TRBV5-1 NA TRBD1 CASSPTAGTGSNQPQHF TGCGCCAGCAGCCCGACCGCCGGGACAGGGAGCAATCAGCCCCAGCATTTT
TRBJ1-1 TRBV7-2 NA NA CASSPAPGDTEAFF TGTGCCAGCAGCCCCGCCCCAGGGGACACTGAAGCTTTCTTT
TRBJ2-7 TRBV5-1 few TRBD1 CASSNLGGTGGFDEQYF TGCGCCAGCAGCAATCTAGGCGGGACAGGGGGCTTCGACGAGCAGTACTTC
TRBJ2-3 TRBV3-1/TRBV3-2 NA TRBD1 CASSQGTGTDTQYF TGTGCCAGCAGCCAGGGGACAGGGACAGATACGCAGTATTTT
TRBJ2-7 TRBV28 NA NA CASRFTGRGYEQYF TGTGCCAGCAGATTCACCGGGAGAGGCTACGAGCAGTACTTC
TRBJ1-6 TRBV5-6 NA NA CASSSTGSAGSPLHF TGTGCCAGCAGCTCTACAGGGTCCGCCGGATCACCCCTCCACTTT
TRBJ2-1 TRBV7-2 NA TRBD1 CASSQGSEQFF TGTGCCAGTTCACAGGGGAGTGAGCAGTTCTTC
TRBJ2-5 TRBV14 few TRBD1 CASSRQGDMGETQYF TGTGCCAGCAGCCGTCAGGGGGATATGGGTGAGACCCAGTACTTC
TRBJ2-1 TRBV19 NA NA CASSIGSGGNYNEQFF TGTGCCAGTAGTATTGGGTCGGGGGGCAACTACAATGAGCAGTTCTTC
TRBJ1-1 TRBV28 few NA CASWGRNEAFF TGTGCCAGCTGGGGCCGTAATGAAGCTTTCTTT